The entry that follows covers one T cell receptor beta chain sequence. The record originates from a study of blood T cell repertoires in COVID-19. Study in general: The United States, Italy and Spain supplied acute and convalescent COVID-19 samples.

Original analysis: Reference gene primer amplification gave nucleated cell count estimates. Produced via immunoSEQ multiplex PCR; TCRdb's table is partial and in-frame only. V, J and clone size are taken as reported in that table, and D and trimming were inferred from the DNA itself. The sample lists 40,000 to 60,000 clones, around 84% seen once, with about 4.3% in the top ten. The germline V gene has CDR1 KGHSH and CDR2 LQKENI. Trimming shortened V by 3 bases and J by 5 bases, and 11 bases separated the two germline ends. CDR3 size: 14 residues. The sample consisted of peripheral blood. The sequence was obtained from a man aged 45-60 years with active COVID-19. V is TRBV18 and J is TRBJ1-5; TRBD1 might be the D (6 bases). This chain's CDR3 is CASSPTGKDQPQHF. Here the CDR3 DNA reads TGTGCCAGCTCACCGACAGGCAAGGATCAGCCCCAGCATTTT.